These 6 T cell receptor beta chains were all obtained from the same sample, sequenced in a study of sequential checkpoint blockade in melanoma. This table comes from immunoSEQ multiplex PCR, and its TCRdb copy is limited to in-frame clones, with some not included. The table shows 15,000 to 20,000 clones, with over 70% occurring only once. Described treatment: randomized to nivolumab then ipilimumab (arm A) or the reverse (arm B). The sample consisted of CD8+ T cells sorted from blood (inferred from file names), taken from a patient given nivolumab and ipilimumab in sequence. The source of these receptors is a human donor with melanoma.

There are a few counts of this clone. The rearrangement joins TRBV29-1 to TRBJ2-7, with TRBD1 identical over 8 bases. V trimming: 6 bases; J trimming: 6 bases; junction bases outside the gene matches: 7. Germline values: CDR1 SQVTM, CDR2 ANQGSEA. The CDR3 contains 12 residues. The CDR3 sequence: CSVPTGESEQYF. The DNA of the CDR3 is TGCAGCGTGCCGACAGGGGAGAGCGAGCAGTACTTC.

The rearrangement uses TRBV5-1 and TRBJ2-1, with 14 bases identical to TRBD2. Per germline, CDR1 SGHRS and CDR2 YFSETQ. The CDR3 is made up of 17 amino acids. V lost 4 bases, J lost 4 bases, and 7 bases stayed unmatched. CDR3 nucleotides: TGCGCCAGCAGCCTCGGGACTAGCGGGAGTTATTACAATGAGCAGTTCTTC. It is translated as CASSLGTSGSYYNEQFF.

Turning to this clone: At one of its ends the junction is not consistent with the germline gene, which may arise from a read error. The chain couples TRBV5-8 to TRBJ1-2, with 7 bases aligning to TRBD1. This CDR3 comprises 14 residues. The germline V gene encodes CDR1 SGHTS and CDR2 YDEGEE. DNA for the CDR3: TGTGCCAGCAGTTTGGACAGGTTCTACGGTGGCTACACCTTC. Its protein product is CASSLDRFYGGYTF.

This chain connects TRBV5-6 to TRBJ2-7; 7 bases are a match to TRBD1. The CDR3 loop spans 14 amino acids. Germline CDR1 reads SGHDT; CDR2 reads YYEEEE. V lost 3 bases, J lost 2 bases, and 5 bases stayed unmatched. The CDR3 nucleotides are TGTGCCAGCAGCTGGGGGACAGATCCCTACGAGCAGTACTTC. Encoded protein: CASSWGTDPYEQYF. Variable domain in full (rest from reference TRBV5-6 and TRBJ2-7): DAGVTQSPTHLIKTRGQQVTLRCSPKSGHDTVSWYQQALGQGPQFIFQYYEEEERQRGNFPDRFSGHQFPNYSSELNVNALLLGDSALYLCASSWGTDPYEQYFGPGTRLTVT.

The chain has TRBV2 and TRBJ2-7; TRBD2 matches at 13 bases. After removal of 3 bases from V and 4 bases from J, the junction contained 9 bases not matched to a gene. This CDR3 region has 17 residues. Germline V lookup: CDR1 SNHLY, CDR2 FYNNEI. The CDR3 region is CASSDLALAGGLYEQYF. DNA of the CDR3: TGTGCCAGCAGTGACCTGGCACTAGCGGGGGGGCTTTACGAGCAGTACTTC.

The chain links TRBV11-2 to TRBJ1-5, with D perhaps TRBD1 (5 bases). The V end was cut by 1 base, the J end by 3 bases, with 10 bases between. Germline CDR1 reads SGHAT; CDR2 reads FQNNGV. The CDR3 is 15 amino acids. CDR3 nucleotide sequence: TGTGCCAGCAGCTTAGTAGGGGACTTCAATCAGCCCCAGCATTTT. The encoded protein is CASSLVGDFNQPQHF.